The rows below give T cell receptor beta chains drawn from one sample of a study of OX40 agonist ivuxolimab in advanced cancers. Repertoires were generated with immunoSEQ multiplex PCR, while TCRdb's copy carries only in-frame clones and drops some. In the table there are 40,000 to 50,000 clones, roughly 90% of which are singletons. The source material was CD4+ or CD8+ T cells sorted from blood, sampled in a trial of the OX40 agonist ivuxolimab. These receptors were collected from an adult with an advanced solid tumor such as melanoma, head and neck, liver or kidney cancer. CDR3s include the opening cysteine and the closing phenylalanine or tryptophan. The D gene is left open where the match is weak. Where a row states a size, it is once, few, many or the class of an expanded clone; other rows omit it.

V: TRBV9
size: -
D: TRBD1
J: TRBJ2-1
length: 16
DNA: TGTGCCAGCAGCGTAAGTCGGGGACAGGCTCTCAATGAGCAGTTCTTC
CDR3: CASSVSRGQALNEQFF

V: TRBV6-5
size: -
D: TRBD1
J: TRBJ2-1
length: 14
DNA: TGTGCCAGCAGGAAACAGGGGGCACGGAATGAGCAGTTCTTC
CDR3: CASRKQGARNEQFF

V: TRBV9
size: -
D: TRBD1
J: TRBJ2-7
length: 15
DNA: TGTGCCAGCAGCGTAGAGGGACAGGGCTCCTACGAGCAGTACTTC
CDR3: CASSVEGQGSYEQYF

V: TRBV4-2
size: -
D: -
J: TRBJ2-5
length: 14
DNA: TGTGCCAGCAGCCAAGAGGGGGGCCAAGAGACCCAGTACTTC
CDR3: CASSQEGGQETQYF

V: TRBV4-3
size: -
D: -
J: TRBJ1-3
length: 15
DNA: TGCGCCAGCAGCCAAGGGGCGGGACCCGGTAACACCATATATTTT
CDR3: CASSQGAGPGNTIYF

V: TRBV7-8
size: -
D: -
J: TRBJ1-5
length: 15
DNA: TGTGCCAGCAGCTTATTTCAGGGGCCAGATCAGCCCCAGCATTTT
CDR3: CASSLFQGPDQPQHF

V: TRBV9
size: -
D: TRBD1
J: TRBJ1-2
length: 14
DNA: TGTGCCAGCAGCGTAGGGTGGACAGGGAGCGGCTACACCTTC
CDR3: CASSVGWTGSGYTF

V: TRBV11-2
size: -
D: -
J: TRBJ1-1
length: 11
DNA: TGTGCCAGCAGCTTAGCCCGCCAGGCTTTCTTT
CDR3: CASSLARQAFF

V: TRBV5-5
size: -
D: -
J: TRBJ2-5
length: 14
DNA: TGTGCCAGCAGCTCGGGGGACCACGGGATGGACCAGTACTTC
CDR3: CASSSGDHGMDQYF

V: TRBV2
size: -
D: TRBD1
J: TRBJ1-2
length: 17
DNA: TGTGCCAGCAGTGAAGCGGGAGGGGACAGATTAAACTATGGCTACACCTTC
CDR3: CASSEAGGDRLNYGYTF

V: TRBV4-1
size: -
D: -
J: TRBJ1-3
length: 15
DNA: TGCGCCAGCAGCCAAAGGACCACGGCAGGAAACACCATATATTTT
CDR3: CASSQRTTAGNTIYF

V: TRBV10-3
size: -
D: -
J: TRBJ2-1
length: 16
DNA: TGTGCCATCAATCTGAGAGGCGACAGCCAATACAATGAGCAGTTCTTC
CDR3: CAINLRGDSQYNEQFF

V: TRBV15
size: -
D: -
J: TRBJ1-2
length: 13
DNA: TGTGCCACCAGCAGGGTGGGGCAAGATGGCTACACCTTC
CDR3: CATSRVGQDGYTF

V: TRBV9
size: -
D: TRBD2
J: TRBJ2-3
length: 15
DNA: TGTGCCAGCAGCGTAGGGACTAGCGGGACGAATACGCAGTATTTT
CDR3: CASSVGTSGTNTQYF

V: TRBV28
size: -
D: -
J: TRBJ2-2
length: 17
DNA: TGTGCCAGCAGTTACCTTGGGATTAGCGAGAACACCGGGGAGCTGTTTTTT
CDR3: CASSYLGISENTGELFF

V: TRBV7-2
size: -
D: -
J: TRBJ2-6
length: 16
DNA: TGTGCCAGCAGCTCCCCCCTGGTGGTCGGGGCCAACGTCCTGACTTTC
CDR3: CASSSPLVVGANVLTF

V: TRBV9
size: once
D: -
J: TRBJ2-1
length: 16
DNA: TGTGCCAGCAGCGGGGCAAGCGGAAGCTCCTACAATGAGCAGTTCTTC
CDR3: CASSGASGSSYNEQFF

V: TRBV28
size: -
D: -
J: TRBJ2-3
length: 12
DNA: TGTGCCAGTTCCGAGACGCGGGATACGCAGTATTTT
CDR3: CASSETRDTQYF

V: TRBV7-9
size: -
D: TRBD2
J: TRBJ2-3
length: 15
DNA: TGTGCCAGCAGCTTAGTTGCGGGAGACACAGATACGCAGTATTTT
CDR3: CASSLVAGDTDTQYF

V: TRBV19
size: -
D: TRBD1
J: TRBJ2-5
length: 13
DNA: TGTGCCAGTAGGAGGGACAGCCAAGAGACCCAGTACTTC
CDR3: CASRRDSQETQYF

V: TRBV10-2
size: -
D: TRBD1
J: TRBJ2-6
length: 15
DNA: TGCGCCAGCAGTGAGACAGGGGCTGGGGCCAACGTCCTGACTTTC
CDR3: CASSETGAGANVLTF

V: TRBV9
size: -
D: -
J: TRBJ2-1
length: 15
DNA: TGTGCCAGCAGCCCTTTTTTGAACTCTTACAATGAGCAGTTCTTC
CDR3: CASSPFLNSYNEQFF

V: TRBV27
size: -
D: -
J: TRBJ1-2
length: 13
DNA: TGTGCCAGCAGTCTCAACTTAGGCTATGGCTACACCTTC
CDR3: CASSLNLGYGYTF

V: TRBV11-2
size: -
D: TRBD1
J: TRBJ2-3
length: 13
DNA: TGTGCCAGCAGCCGGACAGGGGACGATACGCAGTATTTT
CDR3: CASSRTGDDTQYF

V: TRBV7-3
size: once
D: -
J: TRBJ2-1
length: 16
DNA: TGTGCCAGCAGCCCACTCTGGACAGATCGGATCGATGAGCAGTTCTTC
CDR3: CASSPLWTDRIDEQFF

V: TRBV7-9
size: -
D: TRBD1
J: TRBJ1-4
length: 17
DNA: TGTGCCAGCAGCTCGCCGGATCAGGCAGGGGGGAATGAAAAACTGTTTTTT
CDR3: CASSSPDQAGGNEKLFF

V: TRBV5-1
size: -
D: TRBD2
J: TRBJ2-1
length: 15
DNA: TGCGCCAGCAGCTTCACTAGCGGGAGTAACAATGAGCAGTTCTTC
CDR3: CASSFTSGSNNEQFF

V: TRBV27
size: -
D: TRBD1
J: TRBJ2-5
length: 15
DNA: TGTGCCAGCAGTGTGACAGGGGCGGCGTCAGAGACCCAGTACTTC
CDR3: CASSVTGAASETQYF

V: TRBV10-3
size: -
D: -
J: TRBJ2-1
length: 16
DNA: TGTGCCATCAGTGATGGAAGTCCCCTAGCGACGGATGAGCAGTTCTTC
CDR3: CAISDGSPLATDEQFF

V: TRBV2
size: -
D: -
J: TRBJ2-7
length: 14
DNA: TGTGCCAGCAGTGAAGCCCCAGGGCGGTACGAGCAGTACTTC
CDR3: CASSEAPGRYEQYF

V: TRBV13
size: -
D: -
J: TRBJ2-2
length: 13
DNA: TGTGCCAGCAGCTTAGCACACACCGGGGAGCTGTTTTTT
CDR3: CASSLAHTGELFF

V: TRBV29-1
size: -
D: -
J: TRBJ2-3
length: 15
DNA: TGCAGCGTTGATTCTTGGGACCTGGGACTGAGTACGCAGTATTTT
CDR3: CSVDSWDLGLSTQYF

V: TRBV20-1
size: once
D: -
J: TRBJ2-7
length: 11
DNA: TGCAGTGTCCAGGTCTCCTACGAGCAGTACTTC
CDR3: CSVQVSYEQYF

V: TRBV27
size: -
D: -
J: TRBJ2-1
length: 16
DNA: TGTGCCAGCAGTTTATCGGCTAGAAGTTCAGCCAATGAGCAGTTCTTC
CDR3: CASSLSARSSANEQFF

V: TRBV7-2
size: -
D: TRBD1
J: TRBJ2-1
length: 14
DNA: TGTGCCAGCAGAGGGACAGCCTACTACAATGAGCAGTTCTTC
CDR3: CASRGTAYYNEQFF

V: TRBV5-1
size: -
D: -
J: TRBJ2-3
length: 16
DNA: TGCGCCAGCAGCTTGCCGGCAGGTCAGGGGCCAGATACGCAGTATTTT
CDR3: CASSLPAGQGPDTQYF

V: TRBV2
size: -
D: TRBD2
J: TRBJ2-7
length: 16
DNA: TGTGCCAGCATTGGGACTAGCGGGAGGAGTTCCTACGAGCAGTACTTC
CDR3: CASIGTSGRSSYEQYF

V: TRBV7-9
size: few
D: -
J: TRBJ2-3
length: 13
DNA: TGTGCCAGCAGCGGTTACGGGAGAGATACGCAGTATTTT
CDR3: CASSGYGRDTQYF

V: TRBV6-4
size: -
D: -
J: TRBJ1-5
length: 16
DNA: TGTGCCAGCAGTGACTCGTCAGGCGTTAAGAGTCAGCCCCAGCATTTT
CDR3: CASSDSSGVKSQPQHF

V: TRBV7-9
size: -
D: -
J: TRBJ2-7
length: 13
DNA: TGTGCCAGCAGCTCGGGACCTAACTACGAGCAGTACTTC
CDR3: CASSSGPNYEQYF

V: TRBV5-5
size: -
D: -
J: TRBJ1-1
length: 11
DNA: TGTGCCAGCAGCAGGGGGATTGAAGCTTTCTTT
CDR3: CASSRGIEAFF